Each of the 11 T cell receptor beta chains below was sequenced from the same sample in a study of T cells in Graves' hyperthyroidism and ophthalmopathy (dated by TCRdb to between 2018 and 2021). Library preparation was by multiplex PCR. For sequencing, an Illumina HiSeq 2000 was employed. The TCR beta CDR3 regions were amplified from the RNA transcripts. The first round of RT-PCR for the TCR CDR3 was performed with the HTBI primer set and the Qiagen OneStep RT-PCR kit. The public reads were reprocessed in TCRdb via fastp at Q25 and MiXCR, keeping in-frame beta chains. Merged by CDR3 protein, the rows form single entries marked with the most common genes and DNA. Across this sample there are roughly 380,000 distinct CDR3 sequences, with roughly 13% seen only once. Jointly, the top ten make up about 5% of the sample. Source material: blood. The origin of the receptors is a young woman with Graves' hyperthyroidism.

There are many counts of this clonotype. The CDR3: CASSIQNTEAFF. The CDR3 DNA sequence: TGTGCCAGTTCAATTCAGAACACTGAAGCTTTCTTT. The V and J genes are TRBV18 and TRBJ1-1; D is undetermined. Germline V gene lookup returns CDR1 KGHSH and CDR2 LQKENI. CDR3 size: 12 residues. The germline V and J ends were trimmed by 9 bases and 1 base, with 9 bases remaining between them.

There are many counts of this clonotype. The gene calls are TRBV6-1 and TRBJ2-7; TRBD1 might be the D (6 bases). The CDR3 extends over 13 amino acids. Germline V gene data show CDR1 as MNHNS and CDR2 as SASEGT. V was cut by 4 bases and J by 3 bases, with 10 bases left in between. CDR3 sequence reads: CASSGQVLYEQYF. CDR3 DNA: TGTGCCAGCAGTGGACAGGTACTCTACGAGCAGTACTTC.

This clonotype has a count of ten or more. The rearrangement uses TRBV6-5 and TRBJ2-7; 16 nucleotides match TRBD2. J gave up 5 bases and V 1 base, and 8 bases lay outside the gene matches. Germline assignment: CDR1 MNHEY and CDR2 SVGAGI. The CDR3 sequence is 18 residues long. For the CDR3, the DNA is TGTGCCAGCAGTTACTTGGGACTAGCGGGAGGGCCTTACCACGAGCAGTACTTC. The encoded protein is CASSYLGLAGGPYHEQYF.

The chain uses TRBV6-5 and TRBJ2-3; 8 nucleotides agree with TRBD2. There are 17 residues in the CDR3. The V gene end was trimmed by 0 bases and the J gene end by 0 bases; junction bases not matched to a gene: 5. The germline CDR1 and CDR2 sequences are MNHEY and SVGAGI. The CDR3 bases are TGTGCCAGCAGTTACTCGCCTAGCGGGCATAGCACAGATACGCAGTATTTT. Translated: CASSYSPSGHSTDTQYF.

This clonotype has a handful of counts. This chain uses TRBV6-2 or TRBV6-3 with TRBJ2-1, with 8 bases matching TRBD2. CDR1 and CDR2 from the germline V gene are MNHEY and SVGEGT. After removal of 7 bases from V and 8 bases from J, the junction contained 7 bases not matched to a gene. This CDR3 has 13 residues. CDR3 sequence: CASNPLAGHEQFF. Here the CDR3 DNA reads TGTGCCAGCAACCCCTTAGCGGGGCATGAGCAGTTCTTC.

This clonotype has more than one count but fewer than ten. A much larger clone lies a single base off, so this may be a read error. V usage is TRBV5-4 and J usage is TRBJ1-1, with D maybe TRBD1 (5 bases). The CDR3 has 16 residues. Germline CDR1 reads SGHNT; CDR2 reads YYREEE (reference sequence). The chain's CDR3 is CAGSSQGTKRNTEAFF. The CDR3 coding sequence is TGTGCCGGCAGCTCCCAGGGCACAAAGCGGAACACTGAAGCTTTCTTT.

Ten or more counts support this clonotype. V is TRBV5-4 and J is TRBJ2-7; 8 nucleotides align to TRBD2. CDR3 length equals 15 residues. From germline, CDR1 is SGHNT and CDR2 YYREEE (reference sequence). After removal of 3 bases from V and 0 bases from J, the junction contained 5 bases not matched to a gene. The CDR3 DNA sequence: TGTGCCAGCAGCTCTCTAGCGGGCAGCTCCTACGAGCAGTACTTC. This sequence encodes CASSSLAGSSYEQYF.

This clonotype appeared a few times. The CDR3 here is CSAREGAENNEQFF. CDR3 bases: TGCAGTGCTAGAGAGGGAGCGGAAAACAATGAGCAGTTCTTC. This chain uses TRBV20-1 with TRBJ2-1, with D maybe TRBD2 (5 bases). This CDR3 region has 14 residues. V was shortened by 0 bases and J by 5 bases, with 11 bases between the two germline ends. In germline, CDR1 is DFQATT, CDR2 SNEGSKA (reference sequence).

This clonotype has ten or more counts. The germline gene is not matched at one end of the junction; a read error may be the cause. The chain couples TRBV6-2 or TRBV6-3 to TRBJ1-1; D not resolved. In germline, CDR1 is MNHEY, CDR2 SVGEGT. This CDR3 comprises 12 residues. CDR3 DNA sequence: TGTGCCAGCAGTTATAAGTACACCGAAGCTTTCTTT. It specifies CASSYKYTEAFF.

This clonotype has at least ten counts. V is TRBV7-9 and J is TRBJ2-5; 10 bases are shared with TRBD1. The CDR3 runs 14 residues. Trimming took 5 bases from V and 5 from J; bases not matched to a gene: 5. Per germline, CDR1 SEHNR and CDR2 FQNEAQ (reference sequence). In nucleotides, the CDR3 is TGTGCCAGCAGCCATGACAGGGGGCGGGAGACCCAGTACTTC. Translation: CASSHDRGRETQYF. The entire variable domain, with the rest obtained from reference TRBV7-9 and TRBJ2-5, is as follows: DTGVSQNPRHKITKRGQNVTFRCDPISEHNRLYWYRQTLGQGPEFLTYFQNEAQLEKSRLLSDRFSAERPKGSFSTLEIQRTEQGDSAMYLCASSHDRGRETQYFGPGTRLLVL.

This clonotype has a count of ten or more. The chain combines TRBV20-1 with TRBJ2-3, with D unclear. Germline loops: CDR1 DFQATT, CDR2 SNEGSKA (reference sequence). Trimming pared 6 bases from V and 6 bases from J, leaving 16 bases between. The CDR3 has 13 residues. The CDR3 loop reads CSAAGRFRDTQYF. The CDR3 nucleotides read TGCAGTGCGGCAGGAAGGTTCCGGGATACGCAGTATTTT.